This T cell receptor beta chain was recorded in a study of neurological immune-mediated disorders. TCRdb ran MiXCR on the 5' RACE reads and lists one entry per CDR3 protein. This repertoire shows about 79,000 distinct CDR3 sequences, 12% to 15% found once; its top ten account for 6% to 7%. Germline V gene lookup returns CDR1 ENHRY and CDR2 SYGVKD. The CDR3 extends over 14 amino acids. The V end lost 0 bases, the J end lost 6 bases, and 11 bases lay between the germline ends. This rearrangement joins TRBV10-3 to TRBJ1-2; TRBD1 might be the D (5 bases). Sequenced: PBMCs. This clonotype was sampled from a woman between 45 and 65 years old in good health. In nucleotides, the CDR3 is TGTGCCATCAGTGAGTCTTCCAGGGTAAATGGCTACACCTTC. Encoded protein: CAISESSRVNGYTF.